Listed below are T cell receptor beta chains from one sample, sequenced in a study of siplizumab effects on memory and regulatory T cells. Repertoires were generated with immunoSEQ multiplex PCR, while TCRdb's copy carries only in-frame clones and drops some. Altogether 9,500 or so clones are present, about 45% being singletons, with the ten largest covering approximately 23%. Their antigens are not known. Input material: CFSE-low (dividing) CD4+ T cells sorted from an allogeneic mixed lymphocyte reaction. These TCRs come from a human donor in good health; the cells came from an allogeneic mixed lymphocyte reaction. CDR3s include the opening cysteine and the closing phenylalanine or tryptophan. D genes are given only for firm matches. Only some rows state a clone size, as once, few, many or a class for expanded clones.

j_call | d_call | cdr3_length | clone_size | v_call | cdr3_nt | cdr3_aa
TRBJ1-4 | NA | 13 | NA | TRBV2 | TGTGCCAGCTCCCCACAGGGTCTTGAAAAACTGTTTTTT | CASSPQGLEKLFF
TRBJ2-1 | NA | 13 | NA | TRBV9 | TGTGCCAGCAGCGTAGGTACCGTCAATGAGCAGTTCTTC | CASSVGTVNEQFF
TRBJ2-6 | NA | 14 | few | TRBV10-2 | TGCGCCAGCAGTGAGTCGCGGGGGGCCAACGTCCTGACTTTC | CASSESRGANVLTF
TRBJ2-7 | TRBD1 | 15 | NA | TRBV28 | TGTGCCACCTCAAAGCCGGGACAGGGGTCCTACGAGCAGTACTTC | CATSKPGQGSYEQYF
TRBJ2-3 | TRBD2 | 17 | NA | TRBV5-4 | TGTGCCAGCAGCTTGCGGACTAGCAGTATATCCCCAGATACGCAGTATTTT | CASSLRTSSISPDTQYF
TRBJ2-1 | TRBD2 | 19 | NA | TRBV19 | TGTGCCAGTAGTATCCGGACTAGCGGGAGTGCCGTCTCCTACAATGAGCAGTTCTTC | CASSIRTSGSAVSYNEQFF
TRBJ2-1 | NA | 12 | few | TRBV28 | TGTGCCAGCAGTTTACTTTCGGGGATCTTGTTCTTC | CASSLLSGILFF
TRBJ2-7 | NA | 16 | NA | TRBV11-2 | TGTGCCAGCAGCTTAGCGGGAGCTCGTCGAACCTACGAGCAGTACTTC | CASSLAGARRTYEQYF
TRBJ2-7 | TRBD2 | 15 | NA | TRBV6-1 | TGTGCCAGCAGTAACGGACTAGCGGGAGGTTTCGAGCAGTACTTC | CASSNGLAGGFEQYF
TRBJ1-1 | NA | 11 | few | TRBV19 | TGTGCCAGTTCTAGGAACACTGAAGCTTTCTTT | CASSRNTEAFF
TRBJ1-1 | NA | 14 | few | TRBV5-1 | TGCGCCAGCAGCTTGTACCTCGATCCCCTGGAAGCTTTCTTT | CASSLYLDPLEAFF
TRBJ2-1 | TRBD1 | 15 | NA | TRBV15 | TGTGCCACCAGCCAAAGGACAGGGACTTACAATGAGCAGTTCTTC | CATSQRTGTYNEQFF
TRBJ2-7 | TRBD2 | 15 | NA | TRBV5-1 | TGCGCCAGCAGCTTGGTGGCTAGCGGAGACTACGAGCAGTACTTC | CASSLVASGDYEQYF
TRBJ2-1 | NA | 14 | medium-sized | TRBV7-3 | TGTGCCAGCAGCTTAAGTAAAGTTTTTAATGAGCAGTTCTTC | CASSLSKVFNEQFF
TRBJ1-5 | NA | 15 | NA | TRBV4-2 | TGTGCCAGCAGCCAAGATGGACGGCCGAATCAGCCCCAGCATTTT | CASSQDGRPNQPQHF
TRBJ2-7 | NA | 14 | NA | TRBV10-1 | TGCGCCAGCAGTGAGTTCAAGGGCCCCTACGAGCAGTACTTC | CASSEFKGPYEQYF
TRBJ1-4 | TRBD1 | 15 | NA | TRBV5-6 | TGTGCCAGCAGCTACCAGACAGGGCGTAATGAAAAACTGTTTTTT | CASSYQTGRNEKLFF
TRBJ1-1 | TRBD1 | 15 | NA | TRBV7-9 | TGTGCCAGCAGCTTACCGGGACAGCTGAACACTGAAGCTTTCTTT | CASSLPGQLNTEAFF
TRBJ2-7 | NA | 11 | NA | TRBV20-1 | TGCAGTGCTAGAGATAAATACGAGCAGTACTTC | CSARDKYEQYF
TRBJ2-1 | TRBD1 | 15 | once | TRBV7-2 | TGTGCCAGCAGACTAGGACAGGGCCATGCCCTTGAGCAGTTCTTC | CASRLGQGHALEQFF
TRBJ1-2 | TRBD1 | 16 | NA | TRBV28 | TGTGCCAGCACCGACCCCCGGACAGGGGGAGTTGGTGGCTACACCTTC | CASTDPRTGGVGGYTF
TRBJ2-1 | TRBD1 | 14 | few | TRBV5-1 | TGCGCCAGCAGCCGGGACAGGGCGAACAATGAGCAGTTCTTC | CASSRDRANNEQFF
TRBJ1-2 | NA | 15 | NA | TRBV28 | TGTGCCAGCAGTTTGTCCGGGACGAGACTCTATGGCTACACCTTC | CASSLSGTRLYGYTF
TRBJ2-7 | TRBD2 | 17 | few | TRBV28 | TGTGCCAGCATGATCCCTAGCGGGAGGGCCTCTTTTTTCGAGCAGTACTTC | CASMIPSGRASFFEQYF
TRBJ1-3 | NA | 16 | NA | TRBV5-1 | TGCGCCAGCAGCTTGGATCTGGGGTCAACTGGAAACACCATATATTTT | CASSLDLGSTGNTIYF
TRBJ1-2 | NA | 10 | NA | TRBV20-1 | TGCAGTGCTGGAGGTGTGGGCTACACCTTC | CSAGGVGYTF
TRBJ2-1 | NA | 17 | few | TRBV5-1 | TGCGCCAGCAGCTTGGTGATGAGGGCGGGTAACTACAATGAGCAGTTCTTC | CASSLVMRAGNYNEQFF
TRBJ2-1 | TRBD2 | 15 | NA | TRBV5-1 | TGCGCCAGCAGCTTGGAACTAGCGCCCTACAATGAGCAGTTCTTC | CASSLELAPYNEQFF
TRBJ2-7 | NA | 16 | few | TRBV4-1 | TGCGCCAGCAGCGCGCGGTCCCAAACCGGGGAATACGAGCAGTACTTC | CASSARSQTGEYEQYF
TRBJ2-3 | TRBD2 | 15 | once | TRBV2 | TGTGCCAGCAGTCCCACTAGCGGGAGCCATGGTACGCAGTATTTT | CASSPTSGSHGTQYF
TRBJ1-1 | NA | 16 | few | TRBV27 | TGTGCCAGCAGTCCGACGACGGACGGTATGAACACTGAAGCTTTCTTT | CASSPTTDGMNTEAFF
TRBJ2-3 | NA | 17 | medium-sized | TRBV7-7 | TGTGCCAGCAGTTCCTCTCCTCCGGGCCTAAAGGCAGATACGCAGTATTTT | CASSSSPPGLKADTQYF
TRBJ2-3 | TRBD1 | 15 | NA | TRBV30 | TGTGCCTGGAGCCCACAGGGGGCAAATGGCGGTACGCAGTATTTT | CAWSPQGANGGTQYF
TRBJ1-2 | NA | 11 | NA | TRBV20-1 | TGCAGTGCTAGTCGGGATTATGGCTACACCTTC | CSASRDYGYTF
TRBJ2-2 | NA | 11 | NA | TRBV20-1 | TGCAGTGCCGAGCTCACCGGGGAGCTGTTTTTT | CSAELTGELFF
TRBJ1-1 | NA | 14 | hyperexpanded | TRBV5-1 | TGCGCCAGCAGCTTACAGAGCATGAACACTGAAGCTTTCTTT | CASSLQSMNTEAFF
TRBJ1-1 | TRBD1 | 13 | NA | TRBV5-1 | TGCGCCAGCAAAAAGGGACAGCCCCCTGAAGCTTTCTTT | CASKKGQPPEAFF